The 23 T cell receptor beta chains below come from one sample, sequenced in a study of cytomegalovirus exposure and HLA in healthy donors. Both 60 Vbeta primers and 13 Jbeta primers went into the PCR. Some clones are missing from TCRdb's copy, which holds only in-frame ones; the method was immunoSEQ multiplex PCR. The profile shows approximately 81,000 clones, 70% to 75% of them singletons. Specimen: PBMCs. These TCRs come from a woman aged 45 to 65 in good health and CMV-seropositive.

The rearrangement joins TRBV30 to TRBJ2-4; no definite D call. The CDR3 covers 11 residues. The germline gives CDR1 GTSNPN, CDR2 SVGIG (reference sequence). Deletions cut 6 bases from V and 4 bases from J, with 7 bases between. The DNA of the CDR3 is TGTGCCTGTCTTAGAAAAAACATTCAGTACTTC. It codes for CACLRKNIQYF.

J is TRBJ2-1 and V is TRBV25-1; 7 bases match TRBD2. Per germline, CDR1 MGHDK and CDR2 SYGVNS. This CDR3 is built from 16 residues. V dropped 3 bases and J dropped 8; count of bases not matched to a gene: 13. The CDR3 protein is CASSDPMAGEADEQFF. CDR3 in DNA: TGTGCCAGCAGTGACCCCATGGCGGGAGAGGCCGATGAGCAGTTCTTC. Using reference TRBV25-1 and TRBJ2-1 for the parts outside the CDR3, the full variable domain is EADIYQTPRYLVIGTGKKITLECSQTMGHDKMYWYQQDPGMELHLIHYSYGVNSTEKGDLSSESTVSRIRTEHFPLTLESARPSHTSQYLCASSDPMAGEADEQFFGPGTRLTVL.

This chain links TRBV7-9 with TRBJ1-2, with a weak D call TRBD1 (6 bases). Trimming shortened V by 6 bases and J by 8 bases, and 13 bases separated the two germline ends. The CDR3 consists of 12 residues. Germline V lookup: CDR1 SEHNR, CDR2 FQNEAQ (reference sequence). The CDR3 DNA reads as TGTGCCAGCAGTCTTGACAGGCAAGGCTACACCTTC. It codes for CASSLDRQGYTF.

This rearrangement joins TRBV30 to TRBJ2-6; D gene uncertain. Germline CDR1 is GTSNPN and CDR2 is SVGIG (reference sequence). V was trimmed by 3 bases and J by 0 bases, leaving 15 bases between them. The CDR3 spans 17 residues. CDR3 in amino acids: CAWSHSRFSSGANVLTF. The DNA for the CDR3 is TGTGCCTGGAGCCACAGCCGCTTCAGCTCTGGGGCCAACGTCCTGACTTTC.

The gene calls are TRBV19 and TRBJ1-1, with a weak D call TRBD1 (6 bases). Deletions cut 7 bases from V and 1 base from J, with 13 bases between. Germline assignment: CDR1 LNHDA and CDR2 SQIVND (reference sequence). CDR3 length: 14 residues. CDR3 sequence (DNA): TGTGCCAGTACCCCACAGGGATCGAACACTGAAGCTTTCTTT. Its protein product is CASTPQGSNTEAFF.

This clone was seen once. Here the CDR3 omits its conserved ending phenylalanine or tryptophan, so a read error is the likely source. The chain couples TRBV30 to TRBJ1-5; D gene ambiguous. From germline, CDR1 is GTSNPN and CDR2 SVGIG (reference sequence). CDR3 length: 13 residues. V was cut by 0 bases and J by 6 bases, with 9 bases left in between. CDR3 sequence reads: CAWSVQEAQPQHL. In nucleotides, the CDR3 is TGTGCCTGGAGTGTCCAGGAGGCTCAGCCCCAGCATTTG.

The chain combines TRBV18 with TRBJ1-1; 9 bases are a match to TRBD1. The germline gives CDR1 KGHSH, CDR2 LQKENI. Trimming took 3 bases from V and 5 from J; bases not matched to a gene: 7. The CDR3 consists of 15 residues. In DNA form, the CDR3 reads TGTGCCAGCTCACCTTCGGGACAGGGTGGAACTGAAGCTTTCTTT. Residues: CASSPSGQGGTEAFF.

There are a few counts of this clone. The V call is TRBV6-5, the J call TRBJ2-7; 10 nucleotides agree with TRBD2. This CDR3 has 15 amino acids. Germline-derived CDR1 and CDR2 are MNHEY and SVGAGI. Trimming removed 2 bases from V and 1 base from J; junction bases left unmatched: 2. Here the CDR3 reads CASSYKAGGSYEQYF. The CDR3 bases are TGTGCCAGCAGTTACAAAGCGGGAGGGTCCTACGAGCAGTACTTC.

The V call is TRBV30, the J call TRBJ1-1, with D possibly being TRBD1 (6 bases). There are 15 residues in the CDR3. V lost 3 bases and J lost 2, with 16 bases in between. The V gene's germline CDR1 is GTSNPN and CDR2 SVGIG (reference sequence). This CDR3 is CAWRATTRGNTEAFF. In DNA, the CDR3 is TGTGCCTGGAGAGCAACCACCAGGGGAAACACTGAAGCTTTCTTT.

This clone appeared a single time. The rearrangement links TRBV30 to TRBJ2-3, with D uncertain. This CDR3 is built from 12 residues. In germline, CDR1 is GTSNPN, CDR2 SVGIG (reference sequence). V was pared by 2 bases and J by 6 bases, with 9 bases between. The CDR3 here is CAWSPTGDTQYF. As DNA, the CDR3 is TGTGCCTGGAGTCCGACCGGGGATACGCAGTATTTT. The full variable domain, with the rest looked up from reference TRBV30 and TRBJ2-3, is SQTIHQWPATLVQPVGSPLSLECTVEGTSNPNLYWYRQAAGRGLQLLFYSVGIGQISSEVPQNLSASRPQDRQFILSSKKLLLSDSGFYLCAWSPTGDTQYFGPGTRLTVL.

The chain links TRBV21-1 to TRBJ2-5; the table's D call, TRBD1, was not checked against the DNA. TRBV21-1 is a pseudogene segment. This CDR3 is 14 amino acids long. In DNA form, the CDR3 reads TGTGCCATCCCGGGACAGGGACGCCAAGAGACCCAGTACTTC. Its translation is CAIPGQGRQETQYF.

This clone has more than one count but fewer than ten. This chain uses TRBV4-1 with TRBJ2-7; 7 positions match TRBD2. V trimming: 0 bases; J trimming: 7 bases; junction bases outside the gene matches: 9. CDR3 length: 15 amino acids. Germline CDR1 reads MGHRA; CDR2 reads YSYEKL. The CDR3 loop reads CASSQEGSGPREQYF. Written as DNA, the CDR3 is TGCGCCAGCAGCCAAGAGGGTAGCGGGCCTAGGGAGCAGTACTTC.

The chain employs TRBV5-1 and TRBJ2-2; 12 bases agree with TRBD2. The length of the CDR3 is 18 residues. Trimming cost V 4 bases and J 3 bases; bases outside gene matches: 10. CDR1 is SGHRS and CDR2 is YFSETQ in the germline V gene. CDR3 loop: CASSLSGGTSGYTGELFF. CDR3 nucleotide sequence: TGCGCCAGCAGCCTGTCGGGCGGGACTAGCGGGTACACCGGGGAGCTGTTTTTT.

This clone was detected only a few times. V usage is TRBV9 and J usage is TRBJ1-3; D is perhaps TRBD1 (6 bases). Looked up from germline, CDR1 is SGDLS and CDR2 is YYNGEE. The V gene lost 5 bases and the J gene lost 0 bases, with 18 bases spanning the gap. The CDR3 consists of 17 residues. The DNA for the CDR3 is TGTGCCAGCAGTTCGCCTGCAGGGGATCGCTCTGGAAACACCATATATTTT. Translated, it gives CASSSPAGDRSGNTIYF.

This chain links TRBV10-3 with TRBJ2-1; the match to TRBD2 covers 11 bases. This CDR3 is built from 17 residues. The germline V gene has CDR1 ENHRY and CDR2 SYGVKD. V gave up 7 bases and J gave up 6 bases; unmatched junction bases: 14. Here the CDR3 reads CAITQTLLAGAANEQFF. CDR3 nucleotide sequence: TGTGCCATCACCCAAACTCTACTAGCGGGAGCCGCCAATGAGCAGTTCTTC.

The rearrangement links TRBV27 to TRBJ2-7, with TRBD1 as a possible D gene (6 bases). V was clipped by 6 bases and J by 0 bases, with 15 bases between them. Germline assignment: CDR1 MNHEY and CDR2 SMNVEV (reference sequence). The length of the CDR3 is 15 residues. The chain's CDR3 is CASRLYGGASYEQYF. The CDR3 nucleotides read TGTGCCAGCAGGCTCTATGGGGGCGCCTCCTACGAGCAGTACTTC.

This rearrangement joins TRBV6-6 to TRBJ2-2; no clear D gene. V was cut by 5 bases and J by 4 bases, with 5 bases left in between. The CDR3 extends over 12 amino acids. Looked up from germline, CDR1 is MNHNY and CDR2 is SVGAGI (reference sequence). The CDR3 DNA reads TGTGCCAGCAGTCTCTTCACCGGGGAGCTGTTTTTT. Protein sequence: CASSLFTGELFF.

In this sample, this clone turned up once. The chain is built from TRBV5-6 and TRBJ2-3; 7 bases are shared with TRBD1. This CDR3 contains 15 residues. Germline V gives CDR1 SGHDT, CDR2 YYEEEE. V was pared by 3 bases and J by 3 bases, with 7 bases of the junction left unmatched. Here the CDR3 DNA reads TGTGCCAGCAGCTATACGACAGGGAGAACAGATACGCAGTATTTT. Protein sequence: CASSYTTGRTDTQYF.

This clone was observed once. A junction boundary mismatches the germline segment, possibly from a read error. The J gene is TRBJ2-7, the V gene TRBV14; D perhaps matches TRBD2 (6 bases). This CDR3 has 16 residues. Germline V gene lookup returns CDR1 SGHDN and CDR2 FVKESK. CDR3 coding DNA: TGTGCCAGCAGCCATCCCGGGACTCTGAAAGCCCACGAGCGGTACTTC. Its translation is CASSHPGTLKAHERYF.

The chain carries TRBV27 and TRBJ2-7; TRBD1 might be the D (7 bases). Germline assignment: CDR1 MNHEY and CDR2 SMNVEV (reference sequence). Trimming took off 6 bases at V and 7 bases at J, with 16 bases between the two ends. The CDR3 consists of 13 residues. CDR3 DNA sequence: TGTGCCAGCAGCCTTACAGGGGCGGGAGAGCAGTACTTC. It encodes CASSLTGAGEQYF.

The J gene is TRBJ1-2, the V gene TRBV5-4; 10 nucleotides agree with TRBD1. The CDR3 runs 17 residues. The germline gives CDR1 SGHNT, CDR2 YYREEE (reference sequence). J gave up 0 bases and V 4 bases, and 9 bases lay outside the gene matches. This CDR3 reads CASSPGQGLPPNYGYTF. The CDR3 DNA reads TGTGCCAGCAGCCCGGGACAGGGGTTGCCTCCTAACTATGGCTACACCTTC.

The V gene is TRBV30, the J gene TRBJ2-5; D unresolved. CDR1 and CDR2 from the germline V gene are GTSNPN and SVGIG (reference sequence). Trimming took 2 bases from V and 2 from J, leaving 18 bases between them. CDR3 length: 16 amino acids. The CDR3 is CAWSSMRKSLQETQYF. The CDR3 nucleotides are TGTGCCTGGAGTTCGATGCGGAAGTCCCTACAAGAGACCCAGTACTTC.

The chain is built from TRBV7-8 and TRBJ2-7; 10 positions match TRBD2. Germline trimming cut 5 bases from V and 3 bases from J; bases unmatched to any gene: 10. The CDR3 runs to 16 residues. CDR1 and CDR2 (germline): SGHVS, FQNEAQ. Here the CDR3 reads CASSPSALAGLYEQYF. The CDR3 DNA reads TGTGCCAGCAGCCCCTCGGCACTAGCGGGACTCTACGAGCAGTACTTC.